The sequence of this T cell receptor (beta chain) was determined in a study of graft-versus-host responses after intestinal transplantation. Overall study: Following induction with anti-thymocyte globulin, all recipients were given tacrolimus and steroids for roughly three years. Overall study findings and caveats: Early post-transplant HvG declines tracked with peak circulating GvH clone levels. Recipient marrow harbored GvH clones, some of which surfaced first in ileum or blood. Individuals carrying graft-donor T cell macrochimerism showed high graft-versus-host to host-versus-graft clonal ratios in allografts.

The table came from immunoSEQ multiplex PCR; TCRdb's copy has only in-frame clones and leaves some out. The profile shows more than 80,000 clones, 80% to 85% of them singletons. A note on this clone: As yet, its antigen is unknown.

There are 12 residues in the CDR3. CDR1 SGDLS and CDR2 YYNGEE come from the germline V gene. V dropped 3 bases and J dropped 0 bases, with 3 bases sitting between them. The source material was unstimulated CD8+ T cells sorted from spleen or lymph node cells, sampled before intestinal transplant. The chain recombines TRBV9 with TRBJ2-5; D call uncertain. The sequence derives from a human donor who received an intestinal transplant. The CDR3 DNA sequence: TGTGCCAGCAGCGGGAACCAAGAGACCCAGTACTTC. Translating it yields CASSGNQETQYF.